One TCR beta chain is described in this entry. This clonotype turned up a few times. What this receptor recognizes is not known. Per-base qualities were not stored, and no clone one base away is much larger. This specimen belongs to a study of blood T cells in healthy people across ages (dated by TCRdb to between 2014 and 2017). About the investigation overall: In model experiments, template switching captured about one uniquely barcoded TCR beta cDNA molecule for every two T cells. The study measured age-related changes in TCR beta repertoire diversity using deep sequencing normalized with unique cDNA molecular identifiers. The donors were divided into four age groups: young (average around 16 years), middle-aged (about 41), aged (approximately 62) and long-lived (82). To avoid experimental bias, donors of different ages were spread randomly across the sequencing lanes. The study analyzed two additional independent replicas of 1 million unique cDNA reads from the same blood draw for two donors, one aged 18 to 30 and one aged 80 or older.

V was cut back by 0 bases and J by 4 bases, leaving a gap of 4 bases between them. The CDR1 and CDR2 encoded by the germline V gene are LGHNA and YSLEER. Spanning cysteine to phenylalanine, the CDR3 consists of 13 amino acids. Just the 39-base CDR3 DNA is kept, in frame starting at base 1. Donors were 39 systemically healthy Caucasian individuals from Russia aged roughly 6 to 100 years. Around 10 milliliters of peripheral blood were collected from each donor into EDTA-treated Vacutainer tubes. Ficoll-Paque density-gradient centrifugation was used to isolate PBMCs, with at least 6.5 million per sample. Trizol reagent was used to extract total RNA from the PBMCs, yielding at least 5.5 micrograms per sample. The percentages of naive CD45RAhigh/CD27high T cells were determined by flow cytometry on a PBMC aliquot from every donor. Library method: 5' RACE. The sequencer listed for this sample is Illumina HiSeq 2500. A second about 7 to 12 cycle PCR used a sample-barcoded 5' primer and a J-beta primer mix. A unique molecular identifier was introduced onto each TCR beta cDNA molecule by a template-switch 5' adaptor carrying 12 random nucleotides. At least 3 million CDR3-containing paired-end reads were obtained from each sample. First-strand cDNA was synthesized from all RNA with the Mint cDNA synthesis kit, primed by a TRBC-specific oligonucleotide. After uracil-DNA glycosylase treatment, a first 18-cycle PCR used universal primers M1SS and BC2_uni_R on all cDNA. In the original analysis: Normalization of each sample was performed by random selection of 1 million high-quality reads, each carrying a distinct molecular identifier. Reads sharing molecular identifiers were discarded rather than binned into consensus sequences. MiTCR, set to a Q25 quality threshold and the strictest error-elimination algorithm, was used for CDR3 identification, clonotype clustering and error correction. A nonparametric unseen species model using Euler transformation provided a lower-bound estimate of total TCR beta diversity. TCRdb passed the public sequencing reads through fastp at Q25 and MiXCR, retaining productive beta sequences. Entries are consolidated by CDR3 protein sequence, retaining the most common genes and DNA. The V and J calls follow TCRdb's processing rather than the paper's. The sample table lists around 1,000,000 distinct CDR3 sequences, 35% to 40% of them with a count of one. The top ten hold 13% of the sample.

Summary of the overall study and its limitations: Bulk unsorted PBMC profiling prevented conclusive comparison of naive and antigen-experienced compartments. There was a strong correlation between observed TCR beta diversity and the percentage of naive T cells measured by flow cytometry. Estimates of total diversity based on one million sequenced T cells were considered lower bounds and underestimates. Because donor CMV infection status was unknown, age-related changes in expanded clonotypes were potentially confounded. Observed TCR beta diversity per million T cells fell roughly linearly with age, and a significant reduction was already apparent by age about 36. Compared with the aged group, the long-lived group had more naive CD4+ T cells, fewer expanded clones and increased TCR diversity, a pattern suggesting age selection.

The sample was blood. This clonotype originated in a man between 18 and 35 years old in good health. The rearranged chain carries TRBV4-3 and TRBJ1-5, with the D gene not confidently named. This receptor has the CDR3 CASSQEANQPQHF. The bases are TGCGCCAGCAGCCAAGAGGCGAATCAGCCCCAGCATTTT.